This entry concerns a single T cell receptor (beta chain). This sample was included in a study of blood T cell repertoires in COVID-19. The wider study: Samples representing acute and convalescent COVID-19 were sourced from the United States, Italy and Spain.

Original handling: Amplified reference gene primers provided the basis for estimating nucleated cell counts. Produced via immunoSEQ multiplex PCR; TCRdb's table is partial and in-frame only. D and trimming were read from the DNA, whereas the V and J calls and clone size are those reported in that table. The sample holds about 68,000 clones, roughly 80% seen once. V lost 3 bases and J lost 3, with 16 bases in between. This CDR3 comprises 15 residues. Per the germline V gene, CDR1 is SGDLS and CDR2 is YYNGEE. This clonotype was sampled from a man aged 50-60 years with active COVID-19. Sample: peripheral blood. The chain has TRBV9 and TRBJ2-7; D is unresolved. CDR3 coding DNA: TGTGCCAGCAGCGCAGGATCAAGATCGGACTACGAGCAGTACTTC. This encodes CASSAGSRSDYEQYF.